A selection of T cell receptor beta chains follows, all from one sample in a study of blood T cell repertoires in COVID-19. TCRdb's copy holds only in-frame clones and misses some; the assay was immunoSEQ multiplex PCR. Of about 70,000 clones detected, roughly four fifths appear once; the ten largest clones hold roughly 0.83%. The sequencing sample was made of peripheral blood. The receptors shown here come from a woman in her seventies with acute or convalescent COVID-19. Both conserved end residues are part of each CDR3. The order of the fields is CDR3 length, V gene, D gene, J gene, clone size, CDR3 protein, CDR3 DNA. D genes are given only for firm matches. Expanded clones get a size class; other rows say once, few or many, or leave the size out.

14	TRBV19	TRBD1	TRBJ1-1	many	CASSTRTGNTEAFF	TGTGCCAGTAGTACCCGGACAGGGAACACTGAAGCTTTCTTT
12	TRBV3-1/TRBV3-2	-	TRBJ2-7	-	CASSQAHYEQYF	TGTGCCAGCAGCCAGGCACACTACGAGCAGTACTTC
13	TRBV6-2/TRBV6-3	TRBD1	TRBJ2-3	-	CASSVQGLDTQYF	TGTGCCAGCAGTGTACAGGGGTTAGATACGCAGTATTTT
15	TRBV7-2	-	TRBJ2-5	-	CASSLGGAFQETQYF	TGTGCCAGCAGCTTAGGCGGGGCTTTCCAAGAGACCCAGTACTTC
15	TRBV7-6	TRBD2	TRBJ2-7	-	CASSDRDYSGNEQYF	TGTGCCAGCAGCGACCGGGACTACTCTGGTAACGAGCAGTACTTC
15	TRBV5-4	-	TRBJ1-4	-	CASSQRGGSNEKLFF	TGTGCCAGCAGCCAAAGGGGGGGATCAAATGAAAAACTGTTTTTT
14	TRBV6-2/TRBV6-3	-	TRBJ1-1	-	CASSYSEVGTEAFF	TGTGCCAGCAGTTACTCTGAGGTGGGCACTGAAGCTTTCTTT
16	TRBV4-2	TRBD1	TRBJ1-1	-	CASSQAGQGGETEAFF	TGTGCCAGCAGCCAAGCGGGACAGGGGGGAGAAACTGAAGCTTTCTTT
13	TRBV3-1/TRBV3-2	-	TRBJ1-5	few	CASSPGLNQPQHF	TGTGCCAGCAGCCCAGGGCTAAATCAGCCCCAGCATTTT
14	TRBV9	-	TRBJ2-7	-	CASSPQGLRSEQYF	TGTGCCAGCAGCCCCCAGGGTCTGAGGAGCGAGCAGTACTTC
15	TRBV19	-	TRBJ2-7	-	CASSTEPGISYEQYF	TGTGCCAGTAGTACCGAACCCGGGATCTCTTACGAGCAGTACTTC
12	TRBV6-5	TRBD2	TRBJ2-5	-	CASASGGETQYF	TGTGCCAGCGCGAGCGGGGGGGAGACCCAGTACTTC
12	TRBV29-1	-	TRBJ1-3	-	CSVELSGNTIYF	TGCAGCGTTGAACTCTCTGGAAACACCATATATTTT
14	TRBV7-2	-	TRBJ2-5	-	CASSLGGGQETQYF	TGTGCCAGCAGCTTAGGAGGGGGACAAGAGACCCAGTACTTC
14	TRBV5-1	-	TRBJ1-4	-	CASGQGPTNEKLFF	TGCGCCAGCGGCCAGGGTCCAACTAATGAAAAACTGTTTTTT
14	TRBV14	-	TRBJ1-1	-	CASSDLQGITEAFF	TGTGCCAGCAGCGATTTGCAGGGGATCACTGAAGCTTTCTTT
12	TRBV28	-	TRBJ2-1	-	CASSLLYNEQFF	TGTGCCAGCAGTTTGTTATACAATGAGCAGTTCTTC
14	TRBV4-2	-	TRBJ2-5	-	CASSQDPREETQYF	TGTGCCAGCAGCCAAGATCCGCGCGAAGAGACCCAGTACTTC
14	TRBV5-1	TRBD1	TRBJ1-4	-	CASSLTGVDEKLFF	TGCGCCAGCAGCTTAACAGGGGTGGATGAAAAACTGTTTTTT
16	TRBV7-2	TRBD2	TRBJ2-7	-	CASSLRLAGDIYEQYF	TGTGCCAGCAGCCTGAGACTAGCGGGGGACATCTACGAGCAGTACTTC
17	TRBV14	TRBD2	TRBJ2-3	-	CASSQDRGLAERDTQYF	TGTGCCAGCAGCCAAGACCGGGGACTAGCGGAACGAGATACGCAGTATTTT
15	TRBV11-2	-	TRBJ1-5	-	CASSLGGAVYQPQHF	TGTGCCAGCAGCTTAGGGGGCGCAGTCTATCAGCCCCAGCATTTT
14	TRBV2	-	TRBJ2-5	-	CASSEVASWETQYF	TGTGCCAGCAGTGAAGTTGCTAGCTGGGAGACCCAGTACTTC
15	TRBV28	-	TRBJ1-1	-	CASSPAVVMNTEAFF	TGTGCCAGCAGCCCGGCGGTAGTCATGAACACTGAAGCTTTCTTT
12	TRBV29-1	-	TRBJ2-3	-	CSVPEGGDTQYF	TGCAGCGTTCCTGAGGGAGGAGATACGCAGTATTTT
16	TRBV19	TRBD1	TRBJ1-5	-	CASSIRQGMGDQPQHF	TGTGCCAGTAGTATCCGACAGGGGATGGGGGATCAGCCCCAGCATTTT
15	TRBV28	TRBD2	TRBJ2-7	once	CASSLGLAGPYEQYF	TGTGCCAGCAGTCTGGGACTAGCGGGACCCTACGAGCAGTACTTC
15	TRBV27	TRBD1	TRBJ2-2	-	CASRKLTGGTGELFF	TGTGCCAGCAGGAAGTTGACAGGGGGAACCGGGGAGCTGTTTTTT
14	TRBV5-4	-	TRBJ2-3	-	CASSPLGPGDTQYF	TGTGCCAGCAGCCCCTTGGGGCCGGGAGATACGCAGTATTTT
14	TRBV3-1/TRBV3-2	-	TRBJ1-1	-	CASSQTSGDTEAFF	TGTGCCAGCAGCCAAACCTCCGGGGACACTGAAGCTTTCTTT
15	TRBV7-7	TRBD2	TRBJ2-5	-	CASSHWTSGDETQYF	TGTGCCAGCAGCCACTGGACTAGCGGGGATGAGACCCAGTACTTC
14	TRBV5-4	-	TRBJ1-3	-	CASSLDGFPNTIYF	TGTGCCAGCAGCTTGGATGGCTTCCCAAACACCATATATTTT
14	TRBV5-4	-	TRBJ2-3	-	CASSTGLGGDTQYF	TGTGCCAGCAGCACCGGCCTCGGGGGAGATACGCAGTATTTT
17	TRBV9	TRBD2	TRBJ2-1	-	CASSVATYFSGGNEQFF	TGTGCCAGCAGCGTAGCTACCTATTTTTCGGGAGGCAATGAGCAGTTCTTC
14	TRBV10-2	-	TRBJ1-5	-	CASMAQNSNQPQHF	TGCGCCAGCATGGCCCAGAATAGCAATCAGCCCCAGCATTTT
13	TRBV3-1/TRBV3-2	-	TRBJ2-7	-	CASSQASWYEQYF	TGTGCCAGCAGCCAAGCAAGCTGGTACGAGCAGTACTTC
14	TRBV6-5	-	TRBJ1-4	-	CASSSGATNEKLFF	TGTGCCAGCAGCTCAGGGGCAACTAATGAAAAACTGTTTTTT
15	TRBV19	TRBD2	TRBJ2-1	-	CASSRGTSGYNEQFF	TGTGCCAGTAGTAGGGGGACTAGCGGCTACAATGAGCAGTTCTTC
13	TRBV12-3/TRBV12-4	-	TRBJ1-1	-	CASSRDSYTEAFF	TGTGCCAGCAGCAGGGACTCATACACTGAAGCTTTCTTT
14	TRBV18	TRBD1	TRBJ2-3	-	CASSPGQNTDTQYF	TGTGCCAGCTCACCGGGACAGAACACAGATACGCAGTATTTT
15	TRBV7-8	TRBD2	TRBJ2-7	-	CASSPGLAGTYEQYF	TGTGCCAGCAGCCCGGGACTAGCGGGAACCTACGAGCAGTACTTC
14	TRBV28	-	TRBJ1-2	-	CASLGRANNYGYTF	TGTGCCAGCCTCGGCAGGGCCAATAACTATGGCTACACCTTC
13	TRBV6-4	TRBD1	TRBJ2-3	-	CASGTDRTDTQYF	TGTGCCAGCGGGACAGACCGCACAGATACGCAGTATTTT
15	TRBV4-2	-	TRBJ2-5	once	CASSQGLGGGETQYF	TGTGCCAGCAGCCAGGGGTTGGGGGGTGGAGAGACCCAGTACTTC